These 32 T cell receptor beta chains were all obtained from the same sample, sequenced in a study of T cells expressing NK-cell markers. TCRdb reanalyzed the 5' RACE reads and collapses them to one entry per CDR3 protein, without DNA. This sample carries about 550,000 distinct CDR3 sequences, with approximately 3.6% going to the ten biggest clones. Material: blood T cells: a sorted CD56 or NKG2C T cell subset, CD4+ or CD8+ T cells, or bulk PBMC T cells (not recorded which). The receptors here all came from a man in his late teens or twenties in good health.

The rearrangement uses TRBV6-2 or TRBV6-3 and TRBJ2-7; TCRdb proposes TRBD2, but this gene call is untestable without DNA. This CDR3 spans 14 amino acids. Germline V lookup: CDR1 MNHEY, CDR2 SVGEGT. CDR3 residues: CASSPGTSSYEQYF.

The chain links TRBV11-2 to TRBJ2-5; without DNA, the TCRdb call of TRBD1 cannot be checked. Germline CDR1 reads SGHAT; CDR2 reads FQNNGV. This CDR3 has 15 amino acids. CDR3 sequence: CASSLGWTGVETQYF.

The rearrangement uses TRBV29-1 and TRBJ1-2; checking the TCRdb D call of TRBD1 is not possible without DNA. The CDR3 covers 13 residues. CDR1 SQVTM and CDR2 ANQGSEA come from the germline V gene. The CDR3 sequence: CSAPGTGGYGYTF.

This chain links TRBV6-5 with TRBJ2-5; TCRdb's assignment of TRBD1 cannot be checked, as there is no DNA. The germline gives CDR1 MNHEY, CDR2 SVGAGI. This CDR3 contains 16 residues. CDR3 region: CASSYTGTGLQETQYF.

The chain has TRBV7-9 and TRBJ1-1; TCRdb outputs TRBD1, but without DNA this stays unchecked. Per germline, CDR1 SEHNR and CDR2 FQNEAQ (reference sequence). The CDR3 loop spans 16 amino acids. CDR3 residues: CASSLRGGHSNTEAFF.

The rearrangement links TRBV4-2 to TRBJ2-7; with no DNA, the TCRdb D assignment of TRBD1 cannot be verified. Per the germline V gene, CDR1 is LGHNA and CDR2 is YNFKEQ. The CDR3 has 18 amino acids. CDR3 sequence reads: CASSQDGLGGSWSAEQYF.

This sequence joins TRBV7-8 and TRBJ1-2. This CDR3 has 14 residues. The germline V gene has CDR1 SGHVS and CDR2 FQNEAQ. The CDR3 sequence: CASSSHQGGYGYTF.

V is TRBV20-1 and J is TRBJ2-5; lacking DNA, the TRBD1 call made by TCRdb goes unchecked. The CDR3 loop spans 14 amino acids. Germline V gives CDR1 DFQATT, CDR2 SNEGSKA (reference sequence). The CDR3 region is CSAKTGMFEETQYF.

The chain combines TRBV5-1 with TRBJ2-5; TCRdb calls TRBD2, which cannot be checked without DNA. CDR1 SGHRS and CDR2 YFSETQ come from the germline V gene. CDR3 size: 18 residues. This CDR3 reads CASSLAGTSEIRKETQYF.

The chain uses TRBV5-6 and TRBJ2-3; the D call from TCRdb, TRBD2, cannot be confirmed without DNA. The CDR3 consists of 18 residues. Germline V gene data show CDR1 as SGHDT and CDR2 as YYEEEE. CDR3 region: CASSPWTSGRARTDTQYF. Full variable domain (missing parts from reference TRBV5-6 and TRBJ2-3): DAGVTQSPTHLIKTRGQQVTLRCSPKSGHDTVSWYQQALGQGPQFIFQYYEEEERQRGNFPDRFSGHQFPNYSSELNVNALLLGDSALYLCASSPWTSGRARTDTQYFGPGTRLTVL.

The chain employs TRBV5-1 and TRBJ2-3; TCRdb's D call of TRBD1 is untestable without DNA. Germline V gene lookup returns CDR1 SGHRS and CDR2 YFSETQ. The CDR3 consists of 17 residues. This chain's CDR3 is CASSPRAGTMSTDTQYF.

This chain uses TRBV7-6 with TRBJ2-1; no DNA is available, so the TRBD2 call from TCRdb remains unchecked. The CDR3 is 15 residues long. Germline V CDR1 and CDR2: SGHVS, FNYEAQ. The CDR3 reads CASSPGTSIDDEQFF.

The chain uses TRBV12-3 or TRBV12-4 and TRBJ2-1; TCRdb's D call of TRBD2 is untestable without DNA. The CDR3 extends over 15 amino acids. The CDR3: CASRSSGRRYNEQFF.

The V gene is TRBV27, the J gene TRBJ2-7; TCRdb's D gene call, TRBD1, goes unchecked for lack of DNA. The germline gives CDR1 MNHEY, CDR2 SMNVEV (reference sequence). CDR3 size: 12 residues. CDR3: CASSFVGGEQYF.

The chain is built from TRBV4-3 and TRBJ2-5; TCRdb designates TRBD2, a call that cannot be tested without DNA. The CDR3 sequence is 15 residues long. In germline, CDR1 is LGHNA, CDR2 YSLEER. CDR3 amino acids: CASSQAILARETQYF.

CDR3 residues: CAISEVRANYGYTF. V and J are TRBV10-3 and TRBJ1-2. The CDR3 spans 14 residues. Germline V CDR1 and CDR2: ENHRY, SYGVKD.

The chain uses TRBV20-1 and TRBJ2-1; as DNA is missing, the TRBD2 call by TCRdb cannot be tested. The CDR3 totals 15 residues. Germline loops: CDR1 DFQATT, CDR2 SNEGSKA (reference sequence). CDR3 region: CSAPGLAGAGNEQFF.

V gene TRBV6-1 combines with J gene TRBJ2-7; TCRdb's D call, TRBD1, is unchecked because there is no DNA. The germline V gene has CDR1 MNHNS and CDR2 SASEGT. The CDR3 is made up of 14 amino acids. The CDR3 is CASMARQGIYEQYF.

This CDR3 reads CASSQESLALPYNEQFF. This chain connects TRBV14 to TRBJ2-1; TCRdb proposes TRBD2, but this gene call is untestable without DNA. The CDR3 consists of 17 residues. Germline CDR1 is SGHDN and CDR2 is FVKESK.

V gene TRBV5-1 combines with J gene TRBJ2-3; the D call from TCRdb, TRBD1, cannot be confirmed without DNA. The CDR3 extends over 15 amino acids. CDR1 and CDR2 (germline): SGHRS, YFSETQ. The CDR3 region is CASSGEGMSTDTQYF.

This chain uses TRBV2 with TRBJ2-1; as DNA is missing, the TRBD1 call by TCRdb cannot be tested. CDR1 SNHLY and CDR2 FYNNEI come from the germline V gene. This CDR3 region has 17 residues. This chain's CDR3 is CASTGQPPGLSYNEQFF.

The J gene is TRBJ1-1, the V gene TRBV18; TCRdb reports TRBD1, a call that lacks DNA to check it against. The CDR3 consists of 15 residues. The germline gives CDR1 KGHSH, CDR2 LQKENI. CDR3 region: CASYPGQARNTEAFF.

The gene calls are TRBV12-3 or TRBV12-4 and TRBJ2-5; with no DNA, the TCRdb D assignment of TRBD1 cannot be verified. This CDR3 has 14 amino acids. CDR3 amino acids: CASSDRGRLETQYF.

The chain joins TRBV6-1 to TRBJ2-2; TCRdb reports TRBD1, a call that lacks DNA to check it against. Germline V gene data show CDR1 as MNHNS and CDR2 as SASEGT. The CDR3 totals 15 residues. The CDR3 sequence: CASNPTGIDPGELFF.

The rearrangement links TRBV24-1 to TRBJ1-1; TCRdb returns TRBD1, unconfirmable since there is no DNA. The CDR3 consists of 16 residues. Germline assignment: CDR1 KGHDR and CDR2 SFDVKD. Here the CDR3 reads CATSEPPGTGNTEAFF.

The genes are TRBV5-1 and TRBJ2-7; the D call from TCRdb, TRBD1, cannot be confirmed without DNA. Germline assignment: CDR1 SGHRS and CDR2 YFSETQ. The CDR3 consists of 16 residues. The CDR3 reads CASSFQISGGTYEQYF.

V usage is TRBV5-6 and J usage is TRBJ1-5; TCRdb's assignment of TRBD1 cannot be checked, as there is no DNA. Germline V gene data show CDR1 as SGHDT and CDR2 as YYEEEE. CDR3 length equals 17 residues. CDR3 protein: CASIRRGHFYSNQPQHF.

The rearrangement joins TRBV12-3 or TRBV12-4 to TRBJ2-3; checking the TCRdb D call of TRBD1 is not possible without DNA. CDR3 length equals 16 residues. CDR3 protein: CASTPPPGQGLDTQYF.

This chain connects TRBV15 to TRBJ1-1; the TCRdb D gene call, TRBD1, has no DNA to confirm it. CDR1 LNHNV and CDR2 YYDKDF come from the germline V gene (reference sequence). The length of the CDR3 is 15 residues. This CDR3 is CATSWPGGLNTEAFF.

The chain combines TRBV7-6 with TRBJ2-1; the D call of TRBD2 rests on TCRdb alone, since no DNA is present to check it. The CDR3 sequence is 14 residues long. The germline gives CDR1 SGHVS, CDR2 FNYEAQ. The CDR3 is CASSLIAGDHEQFF.

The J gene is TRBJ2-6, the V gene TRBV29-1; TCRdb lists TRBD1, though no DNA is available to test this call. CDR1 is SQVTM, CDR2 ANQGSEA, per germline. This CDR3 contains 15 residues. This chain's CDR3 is CSVADKFVGANVLTF.

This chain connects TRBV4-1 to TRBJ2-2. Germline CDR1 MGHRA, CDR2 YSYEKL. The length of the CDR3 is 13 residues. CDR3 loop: CASSQDGEGELFF.